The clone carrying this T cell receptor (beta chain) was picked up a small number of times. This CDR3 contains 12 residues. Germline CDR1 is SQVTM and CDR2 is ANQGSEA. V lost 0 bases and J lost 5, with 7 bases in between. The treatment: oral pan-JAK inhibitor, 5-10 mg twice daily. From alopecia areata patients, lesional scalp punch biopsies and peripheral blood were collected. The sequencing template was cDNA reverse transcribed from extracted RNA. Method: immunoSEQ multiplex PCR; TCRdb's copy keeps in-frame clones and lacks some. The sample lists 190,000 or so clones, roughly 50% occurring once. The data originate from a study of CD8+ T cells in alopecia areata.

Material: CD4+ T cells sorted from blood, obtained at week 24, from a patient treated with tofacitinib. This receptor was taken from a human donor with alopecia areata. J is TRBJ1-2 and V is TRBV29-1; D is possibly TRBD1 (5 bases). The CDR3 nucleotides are TGCAGCGTTGAAGAGGGGCTGTATGGCTACACCTTC. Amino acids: CSVEEGLYGYTF.